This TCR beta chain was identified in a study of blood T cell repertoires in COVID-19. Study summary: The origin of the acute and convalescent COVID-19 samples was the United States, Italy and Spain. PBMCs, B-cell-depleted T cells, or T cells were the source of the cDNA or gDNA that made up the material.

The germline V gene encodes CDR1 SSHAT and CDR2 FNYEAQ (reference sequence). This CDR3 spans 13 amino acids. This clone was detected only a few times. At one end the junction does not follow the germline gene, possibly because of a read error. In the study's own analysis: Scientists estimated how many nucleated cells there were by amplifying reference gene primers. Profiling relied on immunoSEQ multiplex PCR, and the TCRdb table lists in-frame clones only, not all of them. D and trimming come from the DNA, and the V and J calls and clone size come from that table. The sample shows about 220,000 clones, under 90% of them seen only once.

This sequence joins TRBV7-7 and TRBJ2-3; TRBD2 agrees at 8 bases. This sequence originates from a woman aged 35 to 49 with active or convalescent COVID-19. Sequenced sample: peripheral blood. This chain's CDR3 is CASSGGGADTQYF. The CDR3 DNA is TGTGCTAGCAGCGGGGGAGGGGCAGATACGCAGTATTTT.